These T cell receptor beta chains were read from a single sample in a study of cytomegalovirus exposure and HLA in healthy donors. Data came from immunoSEQ multiplex PCR; TCRdb stores just in-frame clones and leaves some out. The data show over 85,000 clones, with over 65% seen just once and around an eighth held by the top ten. The sequencing sample was made of PBMCs. The receptors derive from a man younger than 40 in good health and CMV-seropositive. Each CDR3 is given with its conserved first and last residue.

V | CDR3
TRBV7-2 | CASSPKPAGNTGELFF
TRBV11-2 | CASSLRSAEAFF
TRBV18 | CASSPMGLDENEQFF
TRBV6-5 | CASSYTGFYEQYF
TRBV11-2 | CASSLWMDSLAFF
TRBV30 | CAWSRKGSNTEAFF
TRBV7-3 | CASSSSSGGSYNEQFF
TRBV6-5 | CASSYRANTEAFF
TRBV9 | CASSRGGLVYTF
TRBV5-5 | CASNQGYEQYF
TRBV5-1 | CASSEMSRTSTDTQYF
TRBV21-1 | CASSTPGQKETQYF
TRBV5-6 | CASSPPPTTSGGNEQFF
TRBV28 | CASTSLAVLPYEQYF
TRBV4-3 | CASSQDPQGNEQFF
TRBV19 | CASSISRVDAEAFF
TRBV7-9 | CASSPGPRASEAFF
TRBV9 | CASSPQTGLATEAFF
TRBV6-5 | CASSYSGGTEAFF
TRBV27 | CASSPGTAPSVF
TRBV27 | CASRRDREIYEQYF
TRBV30 | CAWGGLSGLHF
TRBV2 | CASSHQERGAHGYTF
TRBV7-9 | CASRRGGVSEQFF
TRBV28 | CASSLLAEGYGYTF
TRBV7-2 | CASSHGDRALYTF
TRBV11-2 | CASRKEATPNYGYTF
TRBV5-1 | CASNQEGREQYF
TRBV28 | CASSFRQGVEQFF
TRBV5-1 | CASSYSRTGSDTQYF
TRBV5-4 | CASSLGRGGDEQYF
TRBV21-1 | CASTQGVPLGTEAFF
TRBV4-1 | CASSPRSTGINYGYTF
TRBV7-2 | CASSPRTGRLIQETQYF
TRBV7-2 | CASSKTPNYGYTF
TRBV10-1 | CASSESQGMSTEAFF
TRBV4-1 | CASSQGYGNTEAFF
TRBV28 | CASSSGTGGAFMNTEAFF
TRBV6-5 | CASSYGNGYEQYF
TRBV6-1 | CASSAQGTGGTQYF
TRBV19 | CASSSPTGSREQFF
TRBV6-5 | CASSLGEGGADTQYF
TRBV28 | CASSPGGRNYGYTF
TRBV5-6 | CASSGQAYEQYF
TRBV15 | CATRRRGEQETQYF
TRBV15 | CATSRDRDQPQHF
TRBV7-2 | CASSLEASGGARNTQYF
TRBV7-3 | CASSLRAGGPYNEQFF
TRBV5-4 | CASSLFSADTQYF
TRBV5-6 | CASRRLWPGSSYEQYF
TRBV30 | CAWSPRGSPRTEAFF
TRBV7-2 | CASSLGLELRTEAFF